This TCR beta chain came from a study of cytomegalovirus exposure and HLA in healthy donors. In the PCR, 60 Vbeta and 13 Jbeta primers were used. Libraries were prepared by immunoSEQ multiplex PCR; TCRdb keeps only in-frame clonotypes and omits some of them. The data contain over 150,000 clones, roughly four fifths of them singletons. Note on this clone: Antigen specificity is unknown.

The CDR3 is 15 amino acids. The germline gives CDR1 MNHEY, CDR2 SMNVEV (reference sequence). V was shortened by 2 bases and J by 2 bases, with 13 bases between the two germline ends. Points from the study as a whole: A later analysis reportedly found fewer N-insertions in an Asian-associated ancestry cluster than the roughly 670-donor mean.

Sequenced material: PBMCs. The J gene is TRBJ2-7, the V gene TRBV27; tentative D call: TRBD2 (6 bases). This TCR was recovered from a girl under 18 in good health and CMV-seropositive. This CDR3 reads CASSLVRAGTYEQYF. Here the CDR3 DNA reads TGTGCCAGCAGTTTAGTGAGGGCGGGGACCTACGAGCAGTACTTC.